This is a list of T cell receptor delta chains from one sample in a study of Vδ1+ human thymocytes. TCRdb reprocessed the multiplex PCR reads through CATT. The sample shows about 55,000 delta-chain clones, more than 15% of them seen only once. The specimen was Vdelta1+ gamma-delta thymocytes from the thymus. All receptors derive from a boy under two years old who had congenital heart surgery. Each CDR3 is given with its conserved first and last residue. The D gene is left open where the match is weak. Clone size, where shown, is once, few, many, or a class for clones that have expanded.

size,D,J,V,CDR3,DNA
few,-,TRDJ1,TRDV1,CALGEPSPPLYVRDAYTDKLIF,TGTGCTCTTGGGGAACCGTCACCACCTCTCTACGTGAGGGATGCGTACACCGATAAACTCATCTTT
few,-,TRDJ1,TRDV1,CALGELGPFLGLGGKLIF,TGTGCTCTTGGGGAGCTAGGACCCTTCCTGGGGCTGGGGGGCAAACTCATCTTT
-,TRDD3,TRDJ1,TRDV1,CALGEVHRGYVGTDKLIF,TGTGCTCTTGGGGAAGTACACAGGGGATACGTCGGTACCGATAAACTCATCTTT
-,TRDD3,TRDJ1,TRDV1,CALGVFQRPYWGIPDKLIF,TGTGCTCTTGGGGTCTTCCAACGTCCGTACTGGGGGATTCCCGATAAACTCATCTTT
-,TRDD2,TRDJ1,TRDV1,CALGNYGLPVLYTDKLIF,TGTGCTCTTGGGAACTACGGCCTTCCTGTTTTGTACACCGATAAACTCATCTTT
-,TRDD3,TRDJ1,TRAV29/DV5,CAASVGGYAVSYSDKLIF,TGTGCAGCAAGCGTAGGGGGATACGCCGTTTCATACTCCGATAAACTCATCTTT
-,-,TRDJ1,TRDV1,CALGNLLYVPGGLPTVWGGPYTDKLIF,TGTGCTCTTGGGAACTTACTTTACGTCCCCGGCGGCCTTCCAACGGTCTGGGGGGGACCATACACCGATAAACTCATCTTT
-,TRDD2,TRDJ1,TRDV1,CALGELSYVWDTTDKLIF,TGTGCTCTTGGGGAACTTTCCTACGTGTGGGACACTACCGATAAACTCATCTTT
few,-,TRDJ2,TRDV1,CALGELVGAQLFF,TGTGCTCTTGGGGAACTTGTAGGAGCACAACTCTTCTTT
few,-,TRDJ1,TRDV1,CALGARFLRGYHTDKLIF,TGTGCTCTTGGGGCCCGTTTCCTACGGGGATACCACACCGATAAACTCATCTTT
-,TRDD3,TRDJ1,TRDV1,CALGECLRGYARHTDKLIF,TGTGCTCTTGGGGAGTGCCTACGGGGATACGCAAGACACACCGATAAACTCATCTTT
few,TRDD3,TRDJ1,TRDV1,CALGDTSRGGYTDKLIF,TGTGCTCTTGGGGATACATCACGAGGGGGATACACCGATAAACTCATCTTT
few,TRDD3,TRDJ1,TRDV1,CALGDRGYWGIPYTDKLIF,TGTGCTCTTGGGGACCGAGGGTACTGGGGGATTCCGTACACCGATAAACTCATCTTT
-,TRDD3,TRDJ1,TRDV1,CALGETRTWGTKPTDKLIF,TGTGCTCTTGGGGAAACGAGGACTTGGGGGACCAAACCCACCGATAAACTCATCTTT
-,TRDD3,TRDJ1,TRDV1,CALGSTGGYESDKLIF,TGTGCTCTTGGTTCTACTGGGGGATACGAGTCCGATAAACTCATCTTT
few,TRDD3,TRDJ1,TRDV1,CALRATPRINPLKLLGTGTTDKLIF,TGTGCTCTTCGCGCTACACCCCGAATTAACCCGCTCAAACTACTGGGGACTGGGACCACCGATAAACTCATCTTT
few,TRDD3,TRDJ1,TRDV1,CALGAPPSRYWGIEGLIF,TGTGCTCTTGGGGCCCCTCCTTCCCGTTACTGGGGGATAGAAGGACTCATCTTT
-,TRDD3,TRDJ1,TRDV1,CALGELVLSGVRDTVPDKLIF,TGTGCTCTTGGGGAACTAGTTTTATCGGGGGTACGGGATACAGTTCCCGATAAACTCATCTTT
-,TRDD3,TRDJ1,TRDV1,CALGEQKGIKRVTADKLIF,TGTGCTCTTGGGGAACAAAAGGGGATAAAAAGGGTGACGGCCGATAAACTCATCTTT
-,TRDD3,TRDJ1,TRDV1,CALGEGLPPSYWGIIPMAYTDKLIF,TGTGCTCTTGGGGAGGGACTTCCTCCCTCTTACTGGGGGATAATCCCCATGGCTTACACCGATAAACTCATCTTT
few,-,TRDJ1,TRDV1,CALSNRRHFLPELTFGGFTDKLIF,TGTGCTCTTTCAAACCGAAGACATTTCCTACCGGAGTTGACGTTTGGGGGATTCACCGATAAACTCATCTTT
-,TRDD3,TRDJ1,TRDV1,CALGGCGYWGPYTDKLIF,TGTGCTCTTGGGGGATGCGGTTACTGGGGCCCGTACACCGATAAACTCATCTTT
few,TRDD3,TRDJ1,TRDV1,CALGEGHDWGILEADKLIF,TGTGCTCTTGGGGAAGGACATGACTGGGGGATACTCGAGGCCGATAAACTCATCTTT
few,TRDD3,TRDJ1,TRDV1,CALGNGLSPFGIRGSDKLIF,TGTGCTCTTGGGAACGGCCTCTCCCCCTTCGGGATACGGGGGTCCGATAAACTCATCTTT
few,-,TRDJ2,TRDV1,CALGPHDRTTWRILLTAQLFF,TGTGCTCTTGGGCCCCATGATCGAACTACGTGGCGGATACTTTTGACAGCACAACTCTTCTTT
-,-,TRDJ1,TRDV1,CALGGPTRLPPTRYTDKLIF,TGTGCTCTTGGGGGCCCTACCAGACTTCCTCCAACCAGGTACACCGATAAACTCATCTTT
-,TRDD3,TRDJ1,TRDV1,CALGELLPVLPWGIGTDKLIF,TGTGCTCTTGGGGAACTTTTGCCGGTCCTTCCTTGGGGGATAGGCACCGATAAACTCATCTTT
-,-,TRDJ1,TRDV1,CALGERLGDTGLTDKLIF,TGTGCTCTTGGGGAACGGCTTGGGGACACCGGACTTACCGATAAACTCATCTTT